This TCR beta chain is drawn from a study of CD8 T cells in ankylosing spondylitis. To note about this clonotype: Its antigen is not identified.

MiXCR, run by TCRdb on the 5' RACE reads, gives a single entry per CDR3 protein. The table lists 350,000 to 400,000 distinct CDR3 sequences, roughly 20% of them singletons. Findings and limits, study-wide: There was reportedly significant enrichment of clones that were disease-linked in matched ankylosing spondylitis synovial fluid.

Germline CDR1 SGHAT, CDR2 FQNNGV. V was cut by 8 bases and J by 7 bases, with 15 bases left in between. The CDR3 runs 12 residues. This sequence originates from a male donor with ankylosing spondylitis or in good health (not recorded which). Source material: blood, either unsorted or a sorted T cell fraction (not recorded which). The rearrangement uses TRBV11-2 and TRBJ2-7, with a tentative D call TRBD1 (6 bases). As DNA, the CDR3 is TGTGCCAGCGGTCCCCAGGGGTGGGAGCAGTACTTC. Translating gives CASGPQGWEQYF.